These T cell receptor beta chains were read from a single sample in a study of T-cell reconstitution after alpha-beta-depleted transplantation in children. TCRdb reprocessed the PCR reads via MiXCR and lists one record per CDR3 protein. The sample yields hundreds of thousands of distinct CDR3 sequences, under 15% seen once. The specimen comprised PBMCs from the stem cell graft donor, sampled from the stem cell graft. The source is a human donor who donated a stem cell graft to a child with combined immunodeficiency. The conserved cysteine and the conserved F or W are not part of the CDR3 here. Each record gives: V gene, CDR3 length, J gene, CDR3 protein.

TRBV20-1,12,TRBJ2-1,SARDEVGAGFQF
TRBV11-1,16,TRBJ1-2,ASSLVSGTDPLNYGYT
TRBV20-1,14,TRBJ2-1,SARVARLVGDNEQF
TRBV12-3/TRBV12-4,12,TRBJ2-7,ASSHEGQDGEQY
TRBV7-8,13,TRBJ2-7,ASSKDRVSSYEQY
TRBV12-3/TRBV12-4,13,TRBJ1-5,ASSLFLQADQPQH
TRBV24-1,14,TRBJ2-3,ATSDYGDRGGDTQY
TRBV28,13,TRBJ2-3,ASSLGGIGLLAQY
TRBV15,12,TRBJ2-2,ATSRELADGELF
TRBV30,12,TRBJ1-3,AWTPGSSGNTIY
TRBV11-2,14,TRBJ1-1,ASSPGISVMNTEAF
TRBV5-1,19,TRBJ1-1,ASSLRDDSLSIDNLNTEAF
TRBV20-1,15,TRBJ2-7,SARGPSGGRGSYEQY
TRBV2,12,TRBJ1-5,ASSDFDGTQPQH
TRBV7-8,13,TRBJ2-3,ASSLGRLRGTTQY
TRBV6-1,12,TRBJ2-7,ASSGLRRSYEQY
TRBV7-2,15,TRBJ2-7,ASSRPSGGARPYEQY
TRBV28,13,TRBJ1-5,ASSLDDRDNQPQH
TRBV6-4,8,TRBJ1-1,ASSAGEAF
TRBV10-3,13,TRBJ2-2,AISEPDRNTGELF
TRBV20-1,11,TRBJ2-1,SARGGPDNEQF
TRBV20-1,14,TRBJ1-2,SARDRDRGINYGYT
TRBV5-6,14,TRBJ2-1,ASSLAGRSVYNEQF
TRBV12-3/TRBV12-4,14,TRBJ2-1,ASSHDSRGPYNEQF
TRBV20-1,15,TRBJ2-3,CSREVGLLRSTDTQY
TRBV11-2,12,TRBJ2-7,ASSRQEELYEQY
TRBV18,13,TRBJ2-1,ASSLVAGAGSEQF
TRBV5-7,12,TRBJ2-2,ATVSRGNTGELF
TRBV6-1,13,TRBJ2-1,ASSEGTETYNEQF
TRBV6-6,10,TRBJ2-1,ASRGAYNEQF
TRBV30,12,TRBJ2-1,AWSLAGSYNEQF
TRBV12-3/TRBV12-4,12,TRBJ2-5,ASSRLTGQETQY
TRBV20-1,13,TRBJ2-5,SVAGAGGLKETQY
TRBV2,12,TRBJ2-1,ASSRGLTGNEQF
TRBV27,16,TRBJ2-6,ASSLLGTGVPGANVLT
TRBV24-1,12,TRBJ2-5,ATSDSRSQETQY
TRBV29-1,10,TRBJ2-3,SVDDLTDTQY